This record covers a single TCR beta chain. This entry is derived from a study of blood T cell repertoires in COVID-19. The overall study: Nucleic acid was either cDNA or gDNA, and it came from T cells, B-cell-depleted T cells, or PBMCs.

Methods used by the authors: Reference gene primers were amplified, and this amplification served to estimate nucleated cell counts. Measured with immunoSEQ multiplex PCR; TCRdb has only the in-frame clones, and not every one. That table furnishes V, J and clone size, whereas the DNA furnished D and trimming. This table holds around 130,000 clones, roughly four fifths found once. Germline V gene lookup returns CDR1 WSHSY and CDR2 SAAADI. Trimming removed 2 bases from V and 7 bases from J, with 11 bases in between. CDR3 length: 13 residues. Sequencing was done on a sample of peripheral blood. The source is a human donor in a cohort sampled during active COVID-19. The J gene is TRBJ1-2, the V gene TRBV10-2, with D possibly TRBD1 on 5 matching bases. This CDR3 is CASSEGREGGYTF. The CDR3 nucleotides read TGCGCCAGCAGTGAGGGCAGGGAGGGTGGCTACACCTTC.